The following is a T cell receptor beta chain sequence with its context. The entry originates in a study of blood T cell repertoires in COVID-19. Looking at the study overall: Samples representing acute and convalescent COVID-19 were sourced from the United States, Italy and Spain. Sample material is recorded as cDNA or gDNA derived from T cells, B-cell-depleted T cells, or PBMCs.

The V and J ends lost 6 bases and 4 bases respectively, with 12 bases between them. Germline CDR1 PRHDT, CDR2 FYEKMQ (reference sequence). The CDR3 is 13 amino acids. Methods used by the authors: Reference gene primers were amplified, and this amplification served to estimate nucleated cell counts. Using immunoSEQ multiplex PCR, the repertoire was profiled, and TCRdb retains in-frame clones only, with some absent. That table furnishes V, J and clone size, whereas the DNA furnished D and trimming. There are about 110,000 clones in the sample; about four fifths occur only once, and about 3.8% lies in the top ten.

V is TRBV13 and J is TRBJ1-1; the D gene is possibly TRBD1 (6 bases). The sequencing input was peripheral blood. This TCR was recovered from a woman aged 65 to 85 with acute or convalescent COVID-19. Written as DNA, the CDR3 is TGTGCCAGCAGTTACAGGGCGGTCACTGAAGCTTTCTTT. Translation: CASSYRAVTEAFF.